The T cell receptor beta chain described here comes from a study of T cells after posttransplantation cyclophosphamide. General observations from the study: Later post-transplant blood repertoires were often dominated by donor CD8+ memory clones. TRB overlap between skin or GI tissue T cells and blood was limited. Recipient CMV seropositivity and CMV reactivation strongly tracked TRB clonality.

This clone appeared many times. What it recognizes is unknown. On the day of bone marrow donation, the related graft donor provided peripheral blood. V was cut by 1 base and J by 0 bases, with 10 bases left in between. Germline V CDR1 and CDR2: GTSNPN, SVGIG (reference sequence). The CDR3 contains 15 residues. TCRdb keeps only in-frame clones here, not all; method: immunoSEQ multiplex PCR. The sample contains about 40,000 clones, none of them singletons. The genes are TRBV30 and TRBJ2-1; perhaps TRBD1 as D (5 bases). This sequence was found in a woman between 45 and 60 years old in good health and a related stem cell transplant donor. The sample was PBMCs. Written as DNA, the CDR3 is TGTGCCTGGAGTGGGGGCAGGAGCTCCTACAATGAGCAGTTCTTC. Residues: CAWSGGRSSYNEQFF.